The 4 T cell receptor beta chains listed next were all sequenced from one sample in a study of graft-versus-host responses after intestinal transplantation. Profiling relied on immunoSEQ multiplex PCR, and the TCRdb table lists in-frame clones only, not all of them. The table includes under 30,000 clones, approximately 90% detected once. The specimen was PBMCs, collected around 40 days after intestinal transplant. The receptor source for this set is a human patient who received an intestinal transplant, so some T cells may come from the graft donor.

The V call is TRBV7-2, the J call TRBJ1-5, with D unclear. V was clipped by 2 bases and J by 5 bases, with 10 bases between them. The V gene's germline CDR1 is SGHTA and CDR2 FQGNSA. This CDR3 has 14 amino acids. The CDR3 DNA reads as TGTGCCAGCAGCTTAACCGCGTGGGATCAGCCCCAGCATTTT. Protein product: CASSLTAWDQPQHF.

The chain has TRBV28 and TRBJ1-2, with D perhaps matching TRBD1 (5 bases). Trimming removed 3 bases from V and 8 bases from J, with 31 bases in between. The CDR3 is made up of 19 amino acids. CDR1 and CDR2 from the germline V gene are MDHEN and SYDVKM. CDR3 amino acids: CASSFWDGSGRGEAVGYTF. The CDR3 DNA reads as TGTGCCAGCAGTTTTTGGGACGGGTCAGGCCGGGGTGAGGCGGTGGGCTACACCTTC.

The chain links TRBV14 to TRBJ2-4; D gene ambiguous. The CDR3 loop spans 9 amino acids. Per germline, CDR1 SGHDN and CDR2 FVKESK. V was cut by 9 bases and J by 7 bases, with 4 bases left in between. As DNA, the CDR3 is TGTGCCAGGAAGAACATTCAGTACTTC. It encodes CARKNIQYF. The full variable domain, with the rest looked up from reference TRBV14 and TRBJ2-4, is EAGVTQFPSHSVIEKGQTVTLRCDPISGHDNLYWYRRVMGKEIKFLLHFVKESKQDESGMPNNRFLAERTGGTYSTLKVQPAELEDSGVYFCARKNIQYFGAGTRLSVL.

This clone was found a few times. The V gene is TRBV27, the J gene TRBJ2-2, with 8 bases that match TRBD2. Germline V CDR1 and CDR2: MNHEY, SMNVEV (reference sequence). The V segment lost 2 bases and the J segment 6 bases; nucleotides outside the gene matches: 8. The CDR3 has 16 residues. CDR3 region: CASSLTAGAGAGELFF. CDR3 nucleotides: TGTGCCAGCAGTTTAACAGCGGGAGCAGGGGCCGGGGAGCTGTTTTTT.